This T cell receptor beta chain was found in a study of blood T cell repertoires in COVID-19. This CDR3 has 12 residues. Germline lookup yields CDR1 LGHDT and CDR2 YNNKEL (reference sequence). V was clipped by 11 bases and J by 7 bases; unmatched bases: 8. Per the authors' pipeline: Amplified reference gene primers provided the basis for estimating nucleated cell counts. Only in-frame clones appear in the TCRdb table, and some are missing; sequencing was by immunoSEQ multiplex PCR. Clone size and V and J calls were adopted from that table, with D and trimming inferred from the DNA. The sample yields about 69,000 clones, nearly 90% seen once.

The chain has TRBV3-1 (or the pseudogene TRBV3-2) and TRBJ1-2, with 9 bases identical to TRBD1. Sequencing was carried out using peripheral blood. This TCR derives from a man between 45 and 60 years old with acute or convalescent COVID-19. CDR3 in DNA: TGTGCCTGCTCGGGACAGGGATTTGGCTACACCTTC. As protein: CACSGQGFGYTF.